This T cell receptor beta chain was obtained from a study of OX40 agonist ivuxolimab in advanced cancers. Produced via immunoSEQ multiplex PCR; TCRdb's table is partial and in-frame only. This sample carries some 19,000 clones, around 79% of them seen once, and the ten largest clones take over 15%. Germline values: CDR1 MNHEY, CDR2 SMNVEV (reference sequence). After removal of 0 bases from V and 6 bases from J, the junction contained 6 bases not matched to a gene. The length of the CDR3 is 16 residues. Collection of blood occurred at baseline, at cycle 4 day 1, and at cycle 7 day 1. The chain uses TRBV27 and TRBJ2-1, with 9 nucleotides matching TRBD2. Material: CD4+ or CD8+ T cells sorted from blood, obtained in a trial of the OX40 agonist ivuxolimab. This TCR came from an adult with an advanced solid tumor such as melanoma, head and neck, liver or kidney cancer. In nucleotides, the CDR3 is TGTGCCAGCAGTTTATCGAGCGGGGGGCGTTTCAATGAGCAGTTCTTC. Protein sequence: CASSLSSGGRFNEQFF.